The following is a TCR beta chain sequence with its context. Its target is not known. Investigators merged groups given second doses at roughly 4 or roughly 12 weeks. Method: immunoSEQ multiplex PCR; TCRdb's copy keeps in-frame clones and lacks some. Of around 140,000 clones in the sample, approximately 89% were seen once. The entry originates in a study of T cell responses to AZD1222 COVID-19 vaccine. General study results and limits: Among AZD1222 vaccinees, only six or seven were seropositive at baseline. Reportedly, close to half of spike-specific TCRs are directed against unmutated variant regions. Every sample of the repertoires postdated the peak T cell response.

The material was peripheral blood, obtained 28 days after the second AZD1222 dose. This TCR came from an adult who received the AZD1222 COVID-19 vaccine.

This CDR3 reads CASSYSSQKETGELFF. In DNA form, the CDR3 reads TGTGCCAGCAGTTACTCCTCACAAAAGGAGACCGGGGAGCTGTTTTTT. J is TRBJ2-2 and V is TRBV6-5; D is uncertain. This CDR3 is built from 16 residues. The V end lost 0 bases, the J end lost 5 bases, and 13 bases lay between the germline ends. Germline values: CDR1 MNHEY, CDR2 SVGAGI.